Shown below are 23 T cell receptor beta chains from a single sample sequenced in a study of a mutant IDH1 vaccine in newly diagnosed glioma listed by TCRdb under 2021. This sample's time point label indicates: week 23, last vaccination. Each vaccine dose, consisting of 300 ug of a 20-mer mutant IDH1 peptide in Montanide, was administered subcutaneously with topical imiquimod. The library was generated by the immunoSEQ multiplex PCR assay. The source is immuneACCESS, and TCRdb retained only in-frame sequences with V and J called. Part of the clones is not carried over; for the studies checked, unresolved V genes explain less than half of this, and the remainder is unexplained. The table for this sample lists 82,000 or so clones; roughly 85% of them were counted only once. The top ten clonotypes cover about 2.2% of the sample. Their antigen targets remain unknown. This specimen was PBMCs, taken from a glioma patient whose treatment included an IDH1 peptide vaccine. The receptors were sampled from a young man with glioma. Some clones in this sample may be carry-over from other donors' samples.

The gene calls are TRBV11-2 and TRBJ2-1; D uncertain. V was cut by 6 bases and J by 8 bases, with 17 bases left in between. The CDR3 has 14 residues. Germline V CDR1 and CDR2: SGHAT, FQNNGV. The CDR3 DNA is TGTGCCAGCAGTCCGCCATCTTTTGTCTATGAGCAGTTCTTC. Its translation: CASSPPSFVYEQFF.

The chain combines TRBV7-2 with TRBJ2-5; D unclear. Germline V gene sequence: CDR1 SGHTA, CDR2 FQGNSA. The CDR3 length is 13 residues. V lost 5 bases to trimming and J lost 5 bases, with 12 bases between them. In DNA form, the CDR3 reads TGTGCCAGCAGCCCTCGGGCGCTGGAGACCCAGTACTTC. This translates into CASSPRALETQYF.

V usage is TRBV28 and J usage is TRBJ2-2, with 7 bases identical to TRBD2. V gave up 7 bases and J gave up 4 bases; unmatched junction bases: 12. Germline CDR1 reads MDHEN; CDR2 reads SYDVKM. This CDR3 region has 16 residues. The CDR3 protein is CASNPMKASGTGELFF. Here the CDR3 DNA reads TGTGCCAGCAACCCGATGAAGGCTAGCGGCACCGGGGAGCTGTTTTTT.

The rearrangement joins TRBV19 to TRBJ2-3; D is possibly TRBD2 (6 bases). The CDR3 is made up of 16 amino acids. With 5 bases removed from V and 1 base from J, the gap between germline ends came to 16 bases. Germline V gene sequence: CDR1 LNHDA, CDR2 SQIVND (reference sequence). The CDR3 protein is CASSLPEGRGTDTQYF. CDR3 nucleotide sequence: TGTGCCAGTAGTCTCCCGGAGGGGCGGGGCACAGATACGCAGTATTTT.

The CDR3 sequence: CASSLEASGRDEQFF. CDR3 DNA: TGCGCCAGCAGCTTGGAGGCTAGCGGGAGGGATGAGCAGTTCTTC. V and J are TRBV5-1 and TRBJ2-1; 12 bases align to TRBD2. This CDR3 is built from 15 residues. The junction had 3 bases not matched to a gene; V was cut back by 0 bases and J by 8 bases. CDR1 and CDR2 (germline): SGHRS, YFSETQ.

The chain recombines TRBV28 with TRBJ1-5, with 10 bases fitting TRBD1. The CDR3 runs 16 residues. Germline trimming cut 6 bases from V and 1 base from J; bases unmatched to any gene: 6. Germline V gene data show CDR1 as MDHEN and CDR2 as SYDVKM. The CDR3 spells CASRDRGERSNQPQHF. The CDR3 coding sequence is TGTGCCAGCAGGGACAGGGGGGAGAGAAGCAATCAGCCCCAGCATTTT.

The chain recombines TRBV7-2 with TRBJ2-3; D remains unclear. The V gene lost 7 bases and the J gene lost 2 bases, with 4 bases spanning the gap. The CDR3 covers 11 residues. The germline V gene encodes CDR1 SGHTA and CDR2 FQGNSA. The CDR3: CASTPTDTQYF. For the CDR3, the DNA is TGTGCCAGCACCCCCACAGATACGCAGTATTTT.

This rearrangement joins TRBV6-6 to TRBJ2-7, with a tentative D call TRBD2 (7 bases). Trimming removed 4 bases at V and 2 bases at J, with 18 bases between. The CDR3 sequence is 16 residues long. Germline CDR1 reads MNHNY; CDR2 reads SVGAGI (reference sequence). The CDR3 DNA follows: TGTGCCAGCAGTTTTTCCCTGGGGGGGGGCCCCTACGAGCAGTACTTC. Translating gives CASSFSLGGGPYEQYF.

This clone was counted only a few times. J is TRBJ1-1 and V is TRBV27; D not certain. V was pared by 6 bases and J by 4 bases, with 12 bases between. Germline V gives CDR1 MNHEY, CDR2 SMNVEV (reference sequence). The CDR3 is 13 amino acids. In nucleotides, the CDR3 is TGTGCCAGCAGCCCAGGAGTTTTCACTGAAGCTTTCTTT. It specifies CASSPGVFTEAFF.

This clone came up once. The chain's CDR3 is CASSSLGQGITEAFF. The CDR3 DNA is TGTGCCAGCAGCTCTTTGGGGCAGGGGATAACTGAAGCTTTCTTT. The chain recombines TRBV28 with TRBJ1-1; D might be TRBD1 (6 bases). CDR1 and CDR2 (germline): MDHEN, SYDVKM. Trimming took off 6 bases at V and 5 bases at J, with 19 bases between the two ends. The CDR3 is made up of 15 amino acids.

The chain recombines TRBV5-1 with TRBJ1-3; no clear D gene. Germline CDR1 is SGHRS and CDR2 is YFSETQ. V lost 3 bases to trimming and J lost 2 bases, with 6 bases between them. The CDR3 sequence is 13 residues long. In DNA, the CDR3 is TGCGCCAGCAGCTCGATTACTGGAAACACCATATATTTT. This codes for CASSSITGNTIYF. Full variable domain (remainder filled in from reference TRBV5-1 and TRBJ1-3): KAGVTQTPRYLIKTRGQQVTLSCSPISGHRSVSWYQQTPGQGLQFLFEYFSETQRNKGNFPGRFSGRQFSNSRSEMNVSTLELGDSALYLCASSSITGNTIYFGEGSWLTVV.

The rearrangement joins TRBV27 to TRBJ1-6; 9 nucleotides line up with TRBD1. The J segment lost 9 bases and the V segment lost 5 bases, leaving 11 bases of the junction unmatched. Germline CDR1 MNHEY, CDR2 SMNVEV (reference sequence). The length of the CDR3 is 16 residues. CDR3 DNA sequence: TGTGCCAGCAGTCAACGACAGGGGGTCGTGGGTTCACCCCTCCACTTT. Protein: CASSQRQGVVGSPLHF.

CDR3 residues: CARPRVDFSYNEQFF. The CDR3 coding sequence is TGTGCCAGGCCGAGGGTAGACTTCTCGTACAATGAGCAGTTCTTC. V is TRBV11-2 and J is TRBJ2-1; D possibly corresponds to TRBD2 (5 bases). Trimming took 9 bases from V and 4 from J, leaving 19 bases between them. Per germline, CDR1 SGHAT and CDR2 FQNNGV. The CDR3 runs 15 residues.

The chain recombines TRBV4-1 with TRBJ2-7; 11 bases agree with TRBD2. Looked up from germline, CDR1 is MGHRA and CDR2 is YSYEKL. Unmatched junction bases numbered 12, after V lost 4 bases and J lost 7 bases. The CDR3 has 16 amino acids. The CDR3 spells CASSLYPGLAVGEQYF. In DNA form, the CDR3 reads TGCGCCAGCAGCCTGTACCCGGGACTAGCGGTGGGGGAGCAGTACTTC.

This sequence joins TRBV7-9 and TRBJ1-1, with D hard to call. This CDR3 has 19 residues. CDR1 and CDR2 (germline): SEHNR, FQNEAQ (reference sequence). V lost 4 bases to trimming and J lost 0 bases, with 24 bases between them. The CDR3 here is CASSSVLRGPKHMNTEAFF. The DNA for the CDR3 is TGTGCCAGCAGCTCGGTTTTGAGAGGGCCAAAACACATGAACACTGAAGCTTTCTTT.

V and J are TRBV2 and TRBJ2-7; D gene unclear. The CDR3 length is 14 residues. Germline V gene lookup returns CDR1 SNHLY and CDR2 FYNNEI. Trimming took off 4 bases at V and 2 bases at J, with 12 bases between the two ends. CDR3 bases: TGTGCCAGCAGTGGGTCGGGCCTCACCTACGAGCAGTACTTC. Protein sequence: CASSGSGLTYEQYF.

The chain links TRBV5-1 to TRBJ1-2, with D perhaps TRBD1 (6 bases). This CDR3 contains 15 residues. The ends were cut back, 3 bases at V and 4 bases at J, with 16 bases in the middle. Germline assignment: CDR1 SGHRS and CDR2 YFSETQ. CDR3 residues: CASSSVGRGGYGYTF. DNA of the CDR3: TGCGCCAGCAGCTCCGTCGGCAGGGGAGGCTATGGCTACACCTTC.

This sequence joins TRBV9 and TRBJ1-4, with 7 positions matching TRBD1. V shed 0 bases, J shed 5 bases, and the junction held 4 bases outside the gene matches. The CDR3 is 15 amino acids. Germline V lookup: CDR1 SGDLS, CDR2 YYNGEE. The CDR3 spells CASSVEGTVNEKLFF. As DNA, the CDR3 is TGTGCCAGCAGCGTAGAAGGGACAGTAAATGAAAAACTGTTTTTT.

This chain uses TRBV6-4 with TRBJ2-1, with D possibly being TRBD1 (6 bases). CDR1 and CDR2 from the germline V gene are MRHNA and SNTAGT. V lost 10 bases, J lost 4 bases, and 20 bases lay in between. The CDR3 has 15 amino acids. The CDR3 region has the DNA TGTGCCACATCAATGGGCAGGGGTTATTACAATGAGCAGTTCTTC. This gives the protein CATSMGRGYYNEQFF.

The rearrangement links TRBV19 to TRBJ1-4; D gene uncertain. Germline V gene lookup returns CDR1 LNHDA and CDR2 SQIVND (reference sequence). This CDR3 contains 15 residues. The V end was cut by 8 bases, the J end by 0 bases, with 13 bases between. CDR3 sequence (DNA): TGTGCCAGTTCGGACCGGCGCTCAACTAATGAAAAACTGTTTTTT. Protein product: CASSDRRSTNEKLFF.

CDR3 sequence: CASSRDDYSGANVLTF. In DNA form, the CDR3 reads TGTGCCAGCAGCCGGGATGACTACTCTGGGGCCAACGTCCTGACTTTC. The chain couples TRBV7-3 to TRBJ2-6; D is perhaps TRBD2 (5 bases). CDR1 SGHTA and CDR2 FQGTGA come from the germline V gene. Trimming removed 5 bases from V and 0 bases from J, with 11 bases in between. The CDR3 consists of 16 residues.

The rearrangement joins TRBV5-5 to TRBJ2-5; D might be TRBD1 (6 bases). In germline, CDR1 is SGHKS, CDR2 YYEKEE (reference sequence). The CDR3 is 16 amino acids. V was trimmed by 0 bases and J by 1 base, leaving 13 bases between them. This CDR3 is CASSLALGHGQETQYF. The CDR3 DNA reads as TGTGCCAGCAGCTTGGCGCTGGGACACGGCCAAGAGACCCAGTACTTC.

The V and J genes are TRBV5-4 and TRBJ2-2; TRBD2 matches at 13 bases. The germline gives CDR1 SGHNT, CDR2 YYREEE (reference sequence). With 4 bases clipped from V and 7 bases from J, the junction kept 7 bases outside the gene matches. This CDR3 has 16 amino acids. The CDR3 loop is CASSQTSGGRGGELFF. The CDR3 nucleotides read TGTGCCAGCAGCCAGACTAGCGGGGGGCGTGGCGGGGAGCTGTTTTTT.